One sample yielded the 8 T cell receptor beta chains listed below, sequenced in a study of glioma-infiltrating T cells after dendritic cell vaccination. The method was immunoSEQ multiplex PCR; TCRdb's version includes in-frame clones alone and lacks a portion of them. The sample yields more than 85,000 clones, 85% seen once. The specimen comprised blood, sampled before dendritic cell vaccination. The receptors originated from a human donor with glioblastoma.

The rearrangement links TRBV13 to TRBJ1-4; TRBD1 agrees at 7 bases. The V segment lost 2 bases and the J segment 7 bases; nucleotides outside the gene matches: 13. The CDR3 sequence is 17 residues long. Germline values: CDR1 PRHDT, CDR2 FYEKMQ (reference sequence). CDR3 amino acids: CASSLKGAGYEGEKLFF. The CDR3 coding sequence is TGTGCCAGCAGCTTAAAGGGGGCGGGCTATGAGGGTGAAAAACTGTTTTTT. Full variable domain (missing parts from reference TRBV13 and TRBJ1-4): AAGVIQSPRHLIKEKRETATLKCYPIPRHDTVYWYQQGPGQDPQFLISFYEKMQSDKGSIPDRFSAQQFSDYHSELNMSSLELGDSALYFCASSLKGAGYEGEKLFFGSGTQLSVL.

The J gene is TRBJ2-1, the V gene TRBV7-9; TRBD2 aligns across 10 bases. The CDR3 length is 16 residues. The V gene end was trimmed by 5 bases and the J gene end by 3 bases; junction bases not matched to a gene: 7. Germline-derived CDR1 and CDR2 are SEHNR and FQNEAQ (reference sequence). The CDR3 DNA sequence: TGTGCCAGCAGCCCCCGGACTAGCGGAGTCTACAATGAGCAGTTCTTC. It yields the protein CASSPRTSGVYNEQFF.

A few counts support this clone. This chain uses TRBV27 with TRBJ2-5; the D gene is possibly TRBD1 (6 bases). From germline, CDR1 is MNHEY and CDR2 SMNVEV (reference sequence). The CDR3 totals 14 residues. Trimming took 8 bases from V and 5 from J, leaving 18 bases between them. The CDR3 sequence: CASFGAGARETQYF. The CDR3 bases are TGTGCCAGCTTCGGCGCAGGGGCACGGGAGACCCAGTACTTC.

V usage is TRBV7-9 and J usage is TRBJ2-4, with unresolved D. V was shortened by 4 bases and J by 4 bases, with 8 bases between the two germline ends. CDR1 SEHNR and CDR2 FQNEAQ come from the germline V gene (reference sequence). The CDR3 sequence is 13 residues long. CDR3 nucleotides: TGTGCCAGCAGCTCTCAGGAAAAAAACATTCAGTACTTC. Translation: CASSSQEKNIQYF. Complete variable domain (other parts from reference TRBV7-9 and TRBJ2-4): DTGVSQNPRHKITKRGQNVTFRCDPISEHNRLYWYRQTLGQGPEFLTYFQNEAQLEKSRLLSDRFSAERPKGSFSTLEIQRTEQGDSAMYLCASSSQEKNIQYFGAGTRLSVL.

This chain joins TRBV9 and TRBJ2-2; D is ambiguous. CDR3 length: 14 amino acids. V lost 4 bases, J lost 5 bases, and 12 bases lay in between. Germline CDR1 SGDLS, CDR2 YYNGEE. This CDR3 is CASSLRLATGELFF. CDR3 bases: TGTGCCAGCAGCCTCCGCTTAGCTACCGGGGAGCTGTTTTTT.

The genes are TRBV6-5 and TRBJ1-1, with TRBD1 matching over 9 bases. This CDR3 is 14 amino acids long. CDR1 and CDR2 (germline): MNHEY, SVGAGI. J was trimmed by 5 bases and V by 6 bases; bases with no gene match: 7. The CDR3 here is CASSPGTGLTEAFF. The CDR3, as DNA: TGTGCCAGCAGCCCCGGGACAGGGTTAACTGAAGCTTTCTTT.

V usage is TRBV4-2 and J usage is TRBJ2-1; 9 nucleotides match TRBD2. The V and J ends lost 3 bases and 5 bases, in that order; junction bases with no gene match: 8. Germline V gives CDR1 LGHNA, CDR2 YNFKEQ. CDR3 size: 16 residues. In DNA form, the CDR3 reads TGTGCCAGCAGCCAGGGGAAGGCTAGCGGGAACAATGAGCAGTTCTTC. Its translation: CASSQGKASGNNEQFF.

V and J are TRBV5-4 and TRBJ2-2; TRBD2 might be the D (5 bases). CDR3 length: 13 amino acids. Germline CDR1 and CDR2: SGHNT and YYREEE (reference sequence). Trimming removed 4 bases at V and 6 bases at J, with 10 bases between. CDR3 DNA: TGTGCCAGCAGCATACTAGTTTCCGGGGAGCTGTTTTTT. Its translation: CASSILVSGELFF.